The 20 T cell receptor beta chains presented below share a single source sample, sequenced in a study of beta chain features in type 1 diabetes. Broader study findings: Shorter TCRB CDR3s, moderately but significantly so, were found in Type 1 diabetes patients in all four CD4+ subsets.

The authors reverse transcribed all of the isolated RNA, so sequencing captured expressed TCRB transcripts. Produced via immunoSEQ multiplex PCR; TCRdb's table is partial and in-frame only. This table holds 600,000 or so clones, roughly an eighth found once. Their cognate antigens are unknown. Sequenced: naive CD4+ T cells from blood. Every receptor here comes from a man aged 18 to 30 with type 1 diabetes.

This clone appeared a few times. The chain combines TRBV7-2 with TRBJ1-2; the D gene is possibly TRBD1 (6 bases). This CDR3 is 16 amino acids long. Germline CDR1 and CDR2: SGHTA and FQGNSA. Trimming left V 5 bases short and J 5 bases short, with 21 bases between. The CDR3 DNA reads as TGTGCCAGCAGCCAAGTGGTGAGGGGGAGTGGTTATGGCTACACCTTC. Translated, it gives CASSQVVRGSGYGYTF.

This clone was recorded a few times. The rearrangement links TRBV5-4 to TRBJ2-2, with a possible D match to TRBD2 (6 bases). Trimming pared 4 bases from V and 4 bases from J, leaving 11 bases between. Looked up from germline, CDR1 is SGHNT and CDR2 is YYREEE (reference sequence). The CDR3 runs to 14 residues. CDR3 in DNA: TGTGCCAGCAGCCCTCTGGGGGGCACCGGGGAGCTGTTTTTT. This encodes CASSPLGGTGELFF.

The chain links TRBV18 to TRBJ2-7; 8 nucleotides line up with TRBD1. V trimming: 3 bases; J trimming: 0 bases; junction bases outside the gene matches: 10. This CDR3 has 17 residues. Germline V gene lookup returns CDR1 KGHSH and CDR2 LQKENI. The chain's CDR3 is CASSPNDRGPRSYEQYF. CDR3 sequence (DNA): TGTGCCAGCTCACCTAATGACAGGGGTCCCCGCTCCTACGAGCAGTACTTC.

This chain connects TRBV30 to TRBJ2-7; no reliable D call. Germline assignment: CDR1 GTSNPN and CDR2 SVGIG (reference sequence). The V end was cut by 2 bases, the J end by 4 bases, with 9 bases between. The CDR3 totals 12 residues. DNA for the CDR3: TGTGCCTGGAGTAGGGCTACTTACGAGCAGTACTTC. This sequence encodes CAWSRATYEQYF.

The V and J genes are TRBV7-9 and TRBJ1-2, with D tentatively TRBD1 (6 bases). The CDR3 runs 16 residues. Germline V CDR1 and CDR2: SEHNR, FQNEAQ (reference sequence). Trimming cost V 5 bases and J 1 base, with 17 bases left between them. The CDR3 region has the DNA TGTGCCAGCAGCCAGGGGTGGGAGAAAAGTAACTATGGCTACACCTTC. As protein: CASSQGWEKSNYGYTF.

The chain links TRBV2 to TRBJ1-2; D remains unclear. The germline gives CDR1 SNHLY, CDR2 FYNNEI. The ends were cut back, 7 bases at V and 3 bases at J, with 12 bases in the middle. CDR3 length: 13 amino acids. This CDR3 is CASTPQADYGYTF. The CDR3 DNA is TGTGCCAGCACCCCCCAAGCGGACTATGGCTACACCTTC.

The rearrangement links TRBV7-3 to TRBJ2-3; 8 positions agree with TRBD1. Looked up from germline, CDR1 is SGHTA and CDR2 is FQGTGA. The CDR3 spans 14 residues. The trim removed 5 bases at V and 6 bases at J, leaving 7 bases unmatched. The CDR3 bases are TGTGCCAGCAGCCAAGGACAGGGATGGGATACGCAGTATTTT. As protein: CASSQGQGWDTQYF. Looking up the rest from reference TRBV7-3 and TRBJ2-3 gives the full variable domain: GAGVSQTPSNKVTEKGKYVELRCDPISGHTALYWYRQSLGQGPEFLIYFQGTGAADDSGLPNDRFFAVRPEGSVSTLKIQRTERGDSAVYLCASSQGQGWDTQYFGPGTRLTVL.

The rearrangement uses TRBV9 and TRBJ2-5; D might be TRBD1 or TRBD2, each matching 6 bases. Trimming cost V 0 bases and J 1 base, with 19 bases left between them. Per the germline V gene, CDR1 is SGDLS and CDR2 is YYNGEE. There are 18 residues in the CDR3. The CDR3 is CASSVGNTGATFQETQYF. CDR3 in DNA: TGTGCCAGCAGCGTAGGTAATACGGGGGCTACCTTCCAAGAGACCCAGTACTTC.

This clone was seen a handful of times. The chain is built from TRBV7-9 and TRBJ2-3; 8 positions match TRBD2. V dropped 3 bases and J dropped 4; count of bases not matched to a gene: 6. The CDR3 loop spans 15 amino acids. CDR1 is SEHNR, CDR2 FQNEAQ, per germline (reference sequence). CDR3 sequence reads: CASSFLAGGADTQYF. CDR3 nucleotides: TGTGCCAGCAGCTTCCTAGCGGGCGGGGCAGATACGCAGTATTTT.

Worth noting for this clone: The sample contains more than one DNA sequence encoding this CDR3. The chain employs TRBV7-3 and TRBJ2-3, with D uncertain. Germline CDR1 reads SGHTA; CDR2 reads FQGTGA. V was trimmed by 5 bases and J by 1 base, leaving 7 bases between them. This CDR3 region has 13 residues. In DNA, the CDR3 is TGTGCCAGCAGCCTTAAGGGCACAGATACGCAGTATTTT. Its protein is CASSLKGTDTQYF.

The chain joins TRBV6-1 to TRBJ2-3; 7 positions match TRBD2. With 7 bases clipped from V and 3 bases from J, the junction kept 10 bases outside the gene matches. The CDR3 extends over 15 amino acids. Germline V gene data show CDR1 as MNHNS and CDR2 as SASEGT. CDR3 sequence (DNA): TGTGCCAGCATGACGCCGGGACTACCTACAGATACGCAGTATTTT. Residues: CASMTPGLPTDTQYF.

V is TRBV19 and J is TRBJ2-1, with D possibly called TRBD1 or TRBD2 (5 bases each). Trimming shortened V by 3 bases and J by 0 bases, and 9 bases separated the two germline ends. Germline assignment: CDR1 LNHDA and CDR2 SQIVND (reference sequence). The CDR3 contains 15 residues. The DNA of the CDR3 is TGTGCCAGTAGTATTTCTGGGGGCTCCTACAATGAGCAGTTCTTC. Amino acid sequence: CASSISGGSYNEQFF.

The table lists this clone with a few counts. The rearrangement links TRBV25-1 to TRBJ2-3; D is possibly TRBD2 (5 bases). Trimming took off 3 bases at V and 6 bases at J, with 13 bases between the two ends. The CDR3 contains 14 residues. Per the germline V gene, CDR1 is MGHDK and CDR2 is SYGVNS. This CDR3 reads CASSDPGTRDTQYF. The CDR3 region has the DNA TGTGCCAGCAGTGACCCTGGCACTAGGGATACGCAGTATTTT. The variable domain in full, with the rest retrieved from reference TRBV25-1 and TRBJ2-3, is EADIYQTPRYLVIGTGKKITLECSQTMGHDKMYWYQQDPGMELHLIHYSYGVNSTEKGDLSSESTVSRIRTEHFPLTLESARPSHTSQYLCASSDPGTRDTQYFGPGTRLTVL.

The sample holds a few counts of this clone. The CDR3 nucleotides are TGTGCCAGCAGAGGAAAGTGGAACACTGAAGCTTTCTTT. Residues: CASRGKWNTEAFF. The genes are TRBV25-1 and TRBJ1-1; D is uncertain. V shed 6 bases and J shed 1 base, with 9 bases lying between them. The CDR3 is 13 residues long. Germline CDR1 MGHDK, CDR2 SYGVNS.

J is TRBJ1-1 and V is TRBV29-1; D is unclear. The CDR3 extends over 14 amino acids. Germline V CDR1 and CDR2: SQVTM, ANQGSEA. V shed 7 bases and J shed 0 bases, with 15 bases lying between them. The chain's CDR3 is CSASRKLMNTEAFF. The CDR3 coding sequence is TGCAGCGCCTCCAGGAAGTTGATGAACACTGAAGCTTTCTTT.

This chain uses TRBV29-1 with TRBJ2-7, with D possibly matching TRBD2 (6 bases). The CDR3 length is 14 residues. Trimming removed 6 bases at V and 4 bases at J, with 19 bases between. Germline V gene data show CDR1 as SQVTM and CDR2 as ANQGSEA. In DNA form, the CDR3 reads TGCAGCGTCGGCGCGGTGGGGGGATTATACGAGCAGTACTTC. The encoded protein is CSVGAVGGLYEQYF.

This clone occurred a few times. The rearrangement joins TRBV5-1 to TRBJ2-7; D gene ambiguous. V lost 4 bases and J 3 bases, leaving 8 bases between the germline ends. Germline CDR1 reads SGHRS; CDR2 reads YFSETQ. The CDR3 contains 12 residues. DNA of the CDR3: TGCGCCAGCAGCAGTGTCGGCTACGAGCAGTACTTC. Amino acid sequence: CASSSVGYEQYF. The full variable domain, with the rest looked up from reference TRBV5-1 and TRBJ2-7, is KAGVTQTPRYLIKTRGQQVTLSCSPISGHRSVSWYQQTPGQGLQFLFEYFSETQRNKGNFPGRFSGRQFSNSRSEMNVSTLELGDSALYLCASSSVGYEQYFGPGTRLTVT.

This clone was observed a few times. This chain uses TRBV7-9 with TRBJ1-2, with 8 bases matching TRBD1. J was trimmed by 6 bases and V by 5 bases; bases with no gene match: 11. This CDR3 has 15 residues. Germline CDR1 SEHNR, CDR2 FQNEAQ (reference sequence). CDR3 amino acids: CASSTATGVIHGYTF. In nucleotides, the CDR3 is TGTGCCAGCAGCACCGCGACAGGGGTAATCCATGGCTACACCTTC.

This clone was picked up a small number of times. The CDR3 protein is CASSTSGSEQFF. In DNA, the CDR3 is TGTGCCAGTTCGACTAGCGGGAGTGAGCAGTTCTTC. The V call is TRBV19, the J call TRBJ2-1, with 12 bases aligning to TRBD2. CDR3 size: 12 residues. With 8 bases clipped from V and 9 bases from J, the junction kept 2 bases outside the gene matches. Germline CDR1 is LNHDA and CDR2 is SQIVND (reference sequence).

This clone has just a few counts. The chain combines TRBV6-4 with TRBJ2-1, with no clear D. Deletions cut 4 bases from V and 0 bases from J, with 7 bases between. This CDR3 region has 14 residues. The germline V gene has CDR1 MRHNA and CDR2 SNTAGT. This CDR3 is CASSVRSSYNEQFF. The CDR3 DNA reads TGTGCCAGCAGTGTACGGAGCTCCTACAATGAGCAGTTCTTC.